This T cell receptor (beta chain) was obtained from a study of CDR3 diversity in severe acne. A single record per CDR3 protein comes from TCRdb applying MiXCR to the PCR reads. Among roughly 100,000 distinct CDR3 sequences listed, approximately 47% were seen once. Trimming cost V 5 bases and J 4 bases; bases outside gene matches: 10. The CDR3 runs to 17 residues. What was sequenced was blood. The origin of this receptor is a male donor with acne. The chain recombines TRBV12-3 or TRBV12-4 with TRBJ2-7; TRBD2 agrees at 14 bases. CDR3: CASSLKTSGRGVYEQYF. CDR3 DNA sequence: TGTGCCAGCAGTCTAAAGACTAGCGGGAGGGGCGTATACGAGCAGTACTTC.